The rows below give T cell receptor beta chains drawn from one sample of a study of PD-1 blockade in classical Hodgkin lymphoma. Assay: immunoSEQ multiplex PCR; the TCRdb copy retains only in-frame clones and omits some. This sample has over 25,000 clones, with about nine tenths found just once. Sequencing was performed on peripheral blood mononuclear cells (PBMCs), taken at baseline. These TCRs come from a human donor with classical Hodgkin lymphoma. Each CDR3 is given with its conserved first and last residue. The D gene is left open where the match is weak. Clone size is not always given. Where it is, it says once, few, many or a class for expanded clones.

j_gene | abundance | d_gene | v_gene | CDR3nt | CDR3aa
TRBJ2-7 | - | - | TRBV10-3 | TGTGCCATCAGTGTCGGGCGATCCAACTCCTACGAGCAGTACTTC | CAISVGRSNSYEQYF
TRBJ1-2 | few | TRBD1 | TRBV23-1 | TGCGCCAGCCGAGGACAGGTCAACTATGGCTACACCTTC | CASRGQVNYGYTF
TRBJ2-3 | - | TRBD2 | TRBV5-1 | TGCGCCAGCAGCTTGATCGGACTAGCGGGGGGGCGAAGGACAGATACGCAGTATTTT | CASSLIGLAGGRRTDTQYF
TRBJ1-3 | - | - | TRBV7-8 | TGTGCCAGCAGCTTAGCGGGACAACGAAACACCATATATTTT | CASSLAGQRNTIYF
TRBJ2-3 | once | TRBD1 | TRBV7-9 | TGTGCCAGCAGCTGGGACAGGGGGGCAGATACGCAGTATTTT | CASSWDRGADTQYF
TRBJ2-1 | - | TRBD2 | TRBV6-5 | TGTGCCAGCAGGACGGGGGGGGCTTCCTACAATGAGCAGTTCTTC | CASRTGGASYNEQFF
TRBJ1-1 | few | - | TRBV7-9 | TGTGCCAGCAGCCCAACCCAGGGGAACACTGAAGCTTTCTTT | CASSPTQGNTEAFF
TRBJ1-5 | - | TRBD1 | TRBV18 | TGTGCCAGCTCACCCGGGGGGACAGTTGCCCAGCCCCAGCATTTT | CASSPGGTVAQPQHF
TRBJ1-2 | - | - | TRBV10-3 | TGTGCCATCAGCGAGGCGGCGTACGGCTACACCTTC | CAISEAAYGYTF
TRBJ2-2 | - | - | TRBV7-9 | TGTGCCAGCAGCTTAAAGATAGGGGAGCGGACATACACCGGGGAGCTGTTTTTT | CASSLKIGERTYTGELFF
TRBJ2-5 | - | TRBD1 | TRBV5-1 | TGCGCCAGCAGCTTAGGGGGCTTGGAGACCCAGTACTTC | CASSLGGLETQYF
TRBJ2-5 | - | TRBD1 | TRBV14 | TGTGCCAGCAGATTTCAGGGGGCAGAGACCCAGTACTTC | CASRFQGAETQYF
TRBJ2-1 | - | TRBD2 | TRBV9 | TGTGCCAGCAGTCCGGCGGGAGCACGAGAGCAGTTCTTC | CASSPAGAREQFF
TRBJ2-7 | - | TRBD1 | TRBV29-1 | TGCAGCGTTGAAGGAGGGACAGGGACCTACGAGCAGTACTTC | CSVEGGTGTYEQYF
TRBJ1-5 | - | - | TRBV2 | TGTGCCAGCAGTGCCCAGGGTGGGAGAAATCAGCCCCAGCATTTT | CASSAQGGRNQPQHF
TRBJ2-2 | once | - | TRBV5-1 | TGCGCCAGCACTGAGGGGTCGGGAACCGGGGAGCTGTTTTTT | CASTEGSGTGELFF
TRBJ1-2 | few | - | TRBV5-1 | TGCGCCAGCAGCTTGGATGACAGCTATGGCTACACCTTC | CASSLDDSYGYTF
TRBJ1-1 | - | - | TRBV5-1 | TGCGCCAGCAGCTTGAGGAGGGGGGTGAACACTGAAGCTTTCTTT | CASSLRRGVNTEAFF
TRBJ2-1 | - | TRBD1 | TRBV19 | TGTGCCAGTAGTAAAACAGGGGGCTTCTCAAATGAGCAGTTCTTC | CASSKTGGFSNEQFF
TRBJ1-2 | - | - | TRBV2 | TGTGCCAGCAGTGTTGAGGGTGCGGGATATGGCTACACCTTC | CASSVEGAGYGYTF
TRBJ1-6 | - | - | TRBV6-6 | TGTGCCAGCTTCCAGAGCTCCTATAATTCACCCCTCCACTTT | CASFQSSYNSPLHF
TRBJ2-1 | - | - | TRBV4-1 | TGCGCCAGCAGCCAGGGCCCCATTGTCTTGTCTGGCAATGAGCAGTTCTTC | CASSQGPIVLSGNEQFF
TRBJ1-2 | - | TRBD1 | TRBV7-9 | TGTGCCAGCAGCACCGACCCTAGCCGCGGACAGGGGTATGGCTACACCTTC | CASSTDPSRGQGYGYTF
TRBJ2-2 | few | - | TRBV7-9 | TGTGCCAGCAAGTTAGGCGGGGAAAACACCGGGGAGCTGTTTTTT | CASKLGGENTGELFF
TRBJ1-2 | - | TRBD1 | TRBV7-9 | TGTGCCAGCAGCTTATCGGGACAGGTGATTGGCTACACCTTC | CASSLSGQVIGYTF
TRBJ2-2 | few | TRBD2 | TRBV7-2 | TGTGCCAGCAGACTAGCGCCCGGAGTGAACACCGGGGAGCTGTTTTTT | CASRLAPGVNTGELFF
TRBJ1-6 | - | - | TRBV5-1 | TGCGCCAGCAGCTTGGATGGGAAAAATTCACCCCTCCACTTT | CASSLDGKNSPLHF
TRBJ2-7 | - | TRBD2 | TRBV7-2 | TGTGCCAGCAGCCGGACTAGCGGGGTCTTGGGGAACTACGAGCAGTACTTC | CASSRTSGVLGNYEQYF
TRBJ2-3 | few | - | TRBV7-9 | TGTGCCAGCAGCTTAGGGGTCGATACGCAGTATTTT | CASSLGVDTQYF
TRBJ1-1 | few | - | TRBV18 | TGTGCCAGCTCACCGAGGAACACTGAAGCTTTCTTT | CASSPRNTEAFF
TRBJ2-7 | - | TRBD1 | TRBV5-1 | TGCGCCAGCAGCTCAACCCTAACAGGGGGCACCTCCTACGAGCAGTACTTC | CASSSTLTGGTSYEQYF
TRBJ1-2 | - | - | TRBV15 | TGTGCCACCAGCAGAGTTGGGGGGGATGGCTACACCTTC | CATSRVGGDGYTF
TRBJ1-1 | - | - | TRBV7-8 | TGTGCCAGCAGCTTAGCTGACAGCCTCATGAACACTGAAGCTTTCTTT | CASSLADSLMNTEAFF
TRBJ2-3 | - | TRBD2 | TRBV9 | TGTGCCAGCAGCGACCTACTAAGCGGGGGGGCCATAGATACGCAGTATTTT | CASSDLLSGGAIDTQYF
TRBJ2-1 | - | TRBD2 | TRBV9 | TGTGCCAGCAGCGTGGCTAGCGGCAATGAGCAGTTCTTC | CASSVASGNEQFF
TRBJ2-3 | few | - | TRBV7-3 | TGTGCCAGCAGTATGGGGGGCCCAGATACGCAGTATTTT | CASSMGGPDTQYF
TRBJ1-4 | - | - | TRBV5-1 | TGCGCCAGCAGCTTGGGTTCTGGCAGCTTCAATGAAAAACTGTTTTTT | CASSLGSGSFNEKLFF
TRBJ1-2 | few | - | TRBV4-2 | TGTGCCAGCAGCTCCTTTGGGGATGGCTACACCTTC | CASSSFGDGYTF
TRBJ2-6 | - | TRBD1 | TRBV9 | TGTGCCAGCAGCCTCCGGGACAGCGCTTTCTCTGGGGCCAACGTCCTGACTTTC | CASSLRDSAFSGANVLTF